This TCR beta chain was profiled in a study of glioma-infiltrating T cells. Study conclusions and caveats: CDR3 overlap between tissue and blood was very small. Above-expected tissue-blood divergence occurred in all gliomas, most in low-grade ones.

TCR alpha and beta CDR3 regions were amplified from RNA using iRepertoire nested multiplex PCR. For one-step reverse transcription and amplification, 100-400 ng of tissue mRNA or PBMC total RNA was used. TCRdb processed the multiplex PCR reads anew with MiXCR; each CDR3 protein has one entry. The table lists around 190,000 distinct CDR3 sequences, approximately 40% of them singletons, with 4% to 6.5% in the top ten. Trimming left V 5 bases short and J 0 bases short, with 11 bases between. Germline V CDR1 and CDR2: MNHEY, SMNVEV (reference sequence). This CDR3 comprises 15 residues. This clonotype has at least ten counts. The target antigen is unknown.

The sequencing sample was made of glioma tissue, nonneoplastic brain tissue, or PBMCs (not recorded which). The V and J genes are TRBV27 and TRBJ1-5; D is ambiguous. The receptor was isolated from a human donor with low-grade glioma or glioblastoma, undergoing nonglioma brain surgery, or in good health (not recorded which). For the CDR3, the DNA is TGTGCCAGCAGTCCCGGTTACAATAGCAATCAGCCCCAGCATTTT. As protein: CASSPGYNSNQPQHF.